This TCR beta chain was profiled in a study of T cell repertoires in cytomegalovirus infection. Study-level background: The authors used CMV epitopes that were HLA-C-restricted (recently identified) and HLA-B-restricted (well studied). Public TCR beta signatures were indicative of both CMV infection and a matching HLA type. Whole-study findings and limits: What dominated the ex vivo response were HLA-C-restricted CMV-specific TCR beta clonotypes.

Concerning this clonotype itself: Its antigen is not identified.

TCRdb re-analysed the reads in MiXCR, keeping a single row per CDR3 protein. This sample has 600,000 to 700,000 distinct CDR3 sequences, with roughly 30% found just once. CDR3 length: 14 residues. V lost 3 bases to trimming and J lost 6 bases, with 11 bases between them. Germline CDR1 and CDR2: SNHLY and FYNNEI. The receptor's source is a human donor in good health (CMV status not recorded). Some clones in this sample may be carry-over from other donors' samples. This material consisted of cultured PBMCs, taken from culture after CMV antigen stimulation. This chain connects TRBV2 to TRBJ2-2, with D possibly matching TRBD1 (6 bases). The CDR3 nucleotides are TGTGCCAGCAGTGATGGCAGGGGTCCCGGGGAGCTGTTTTTT. It translates to CASSDGRGPGELFF.